A single T cell receptor (beta chain) is shown here with its context. Sequencing was performed with immunoSEQ multiplex PCR; in TCRdb, only in-frame clones are kept and a portion is missing. The sample has around 79,000 clones, about nine tenths seen once. The data stem from a study of technical replicates of blood from four donors. The CDR3 is 15 amino acids. J lost 2 bases, V lost 6 bases, and 6 bases had no gene match. CDR1 and CDR2 (germline): MNHEY, SMNVEV (reference sequence). This clonotype was obtained from a human donor in good health. Some clones in this sample may be carry-over from other donors' samples. V and J are TRBV27 and TRBJ2-7, with 11 bases lining up with TRBD2. Specimen: T cells isolated from PBMCs. This CDR3 reads CASSPLLAGAYEQYF. The CDR3, as DNA: TGTGCCAGCAGCCCCCTACTAGCGGGAGCCTACGAGCAGTACTTC.